A single sample gave rise to the 2 T cell receptor beta chains below, sequenced in a study of cytomegalovirus exposure and HLA in healthy donors. Researchers ran the PCR with 60 Vbeta and 13 Jbeta primers. Clones were read by immunoSEQ multiplex PCR, and TCRdb kept only the in-frame ones, dropping some. The data hold about 82,000 clones, with around 76% observed a single time. The sample taken for sequencing was PBMCs. The origin of the receptors is a male donor in good health and CMV-seropositive.

The V and J genes are TRBV2 and TRBJ1-5; 7 bases match TRBD1. The junction had 9 bases not matched to a gene; V was cut back by 6 bases and J by 4 bases. The length of the CDR3 is 15 residues. Germline CDR1 is SNHLY and CDR2 is FYNNEI. The CDR3 DNA reads as TGTGCCAGCAGACCCCCGGGACAGCAAAATCAGCCCCAGCATTTT. It encodes CASRPPGQQNQPQHF.

The V call is TRBV5-6, the J call TRBJ2-2; 9 nucleotides align to TRBD2. Germline-derived CDR1 and CDR2 are SGHDT and YYEEEE. The CDR3 is 19 residues long. V was pared by 3 bases and J by 2 bases, with 14 bases of the junction left unmatched. The CDR3 nucleotides read TGTGCCAGCAGCTACCCGACTAGCGGAAAGGGGGGAAACACCGGGGAGCTGTTTTTT. Residues: CASSYPTSGKGGNTGELFF.